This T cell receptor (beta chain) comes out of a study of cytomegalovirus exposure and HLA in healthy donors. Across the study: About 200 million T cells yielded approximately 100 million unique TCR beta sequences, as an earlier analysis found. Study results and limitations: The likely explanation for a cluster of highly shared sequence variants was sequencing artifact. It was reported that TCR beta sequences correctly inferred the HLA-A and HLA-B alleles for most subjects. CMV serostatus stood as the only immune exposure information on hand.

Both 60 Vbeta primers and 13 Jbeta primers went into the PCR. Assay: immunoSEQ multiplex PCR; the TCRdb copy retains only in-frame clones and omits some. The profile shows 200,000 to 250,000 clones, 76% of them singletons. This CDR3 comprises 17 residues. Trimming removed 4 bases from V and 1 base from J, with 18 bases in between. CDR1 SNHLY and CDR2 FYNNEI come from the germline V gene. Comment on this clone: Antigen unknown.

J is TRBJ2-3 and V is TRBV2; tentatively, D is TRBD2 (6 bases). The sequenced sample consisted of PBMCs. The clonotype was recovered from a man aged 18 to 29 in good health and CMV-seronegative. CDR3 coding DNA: TGTGCCAGCAGTGGGACCCACGGGAGTGGTGGCACAGATACGCAGTATTTT. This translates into CASSGTHGSGGTDTQYF.